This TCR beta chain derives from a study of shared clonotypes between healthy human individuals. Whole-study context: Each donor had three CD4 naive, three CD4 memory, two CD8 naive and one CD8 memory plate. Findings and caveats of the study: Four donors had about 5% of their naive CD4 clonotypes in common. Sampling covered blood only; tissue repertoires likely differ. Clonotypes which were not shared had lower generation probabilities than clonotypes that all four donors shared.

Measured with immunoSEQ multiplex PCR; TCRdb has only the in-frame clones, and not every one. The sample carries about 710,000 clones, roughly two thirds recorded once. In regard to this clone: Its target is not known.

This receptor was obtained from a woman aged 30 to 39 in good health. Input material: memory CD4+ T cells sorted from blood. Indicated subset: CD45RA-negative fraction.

For the CDR3, the DNA is TGTGCCAGCAGTTTAGCCAGGTCGGGGTTACACTATGGCTACACCTTC. Its protein is CASSLARSGLHYGYTF. J is TRBJ1-2 and V is TRBV27; D is uncertain. The CDR3 has 16 residues. Germline CDR1 reads MNHEY; CDR2 reads SMNVEV (reference sequence). V was trimmed by 2 bases and J by 3 bases, leaving 16 bases between them.